This T cell receptor beta chain was recorded in a study of STAT5B mutations in CD4+ large granular lymphocyte leukemia. General study points: TRBV06-family usage was enriched in top patient clones (8/27) versus controls (2/35). Without HLA matching, higher CD4+ than CD8+ T-LGLL clonality could reflect small sample size.

Trimming removed 6 bases at V and 7 bases at J, with 16 bases between. CDR3 length equals 14 residues. From germline, CDR1 is MNHNY and CDR2 SVGAGI (reference sequence). This clone was picked up one time. Its antigen is as yet unknown. The method was immunoSEQ multiplex PCR; TCRdb's version includes in-frame clones alone and lacks a portion of them. The sample contains 20,000 to 25,000 clones, about 80% of which appear only once. The source material was CD4+ T cells from blood buffy coats. The TCR originated in a human donor in good health. The rearrangement uses TRBV6-6 and TRBJ2-1; D unclear. The CDR3 DNA reads TGTGCCAGCAGCGTCTCAGCCCCTCGGAATGAGCAGTTCTTC. Amino acid sequence: CASSVSAPRNEQFF.